This is a list of T cell receptor beta chains from one sample in a study of identical twins. TCRdb processed the 5' RACE reads anew with MiXCR; each CDR3 protein has one entry. In the table there are 650,000 to 800,000 distinct CDR3 sequences, 8.5% to 9% of which are singletons. The same sample was also studied in work on yellow fever vaccine responses in identical twins.

Sequencing input: PBMCs. All receptors come from a young woman in good health. Each CDR3 is given with its conserved first and last residue. A D gene is named only where the DNA matches it firmly. Expanded clones are given a class, and other clones once, few, many or no size at all.

clone_size: many; j_call: TRBJ2-3; d_call: NA; v_call: TRBV5-1; cdr3_nt: TGCGCCAGCAGCGAGTGGAGGGATACGCAGTATTTT; cdr3_aa: CASSEWRDTQYF
clone_size: many; j_call: TRBJ2-1; d_call: TRBD2; v_call: TRBV29-1; cdr3_nt: TGCAGCGTGGGGACTAGCGGGAGGGCCCGGTGGAATGAGCAGTTCTTC; cdr3_aa: CSVGTSGRARWNEQFF
clone_size: few; j_call: TRBJ2-3; d_call: NA; v_call: TRBV4-2; cdr3_nt: TGTGCCAGCAGCCAAGAGGAATGGGGGGCTAAAGATACGCAGTATTTT; cdr3_aa: CASSQEEWGAKDTQYF
clone_size: few; j_call: TRBJ2-3; d_call: NA; v_call: TRBV20-1; cdr3_nt: TGCAGTGCTAGCGTTGTGGGAGATACGCAGTATTTT; cdr3_aa: CSASVVGDTQYF
clone_size: many; j_call: TRBJ2-2; d_call: NA; v_call: TRBV6-5; cdr3_nt: TGTGCCAGCAGTTACTCGACAGTCACCGGGGAGCTGTTTTTT; cdr3_aa: CASSYSTVTGELFF
clone_size: many; j_call: TRBJ1-2; d_call: NA; v_call: TRBV7-2; cdr3_nt: TGTGCCAGCAGCACACGAGGGTATGGCTACACCTTC; cdr3_aa: CASSTRGYGYTF
clone_size: many; j_call: TRBJ1-1; d_call: NA; v_call: TRBV7-9; cdr3_nt: TGTGCCAGCAGCCCCACCGAAGGGGGTTTTAGCACTGAAGCTTTCTTT; cdr3_aa: CASSPTEGGFSTEAFF
clone_size: many; j_call: TRBJ2-3; d_call: TRBD2; v_call: TRBV24-1; cdr3_nt: TGTGCCACCAGTGATTTCCTAGCGGGAGACGTCTATCCTGGCACAGATACGCAGTATTTT; cdr3_aa: CATSDFLAGDVYPGTDTQYF
clone_size: few; j_call: TRBJ1-5; d_call: NA; v_call: TRBV6-6; cdr3_nt: TGTGCCAGCAGTTATACGGATCAGCCCCAGCATTTT; cdr3_aa: CASSYTDQPQHF
clone_size: few; j_call: TRBJ1-4; d_call: NA; v_call: TRBV9; cdr3_nt: TGTGCCAGCAGCGGCGGTAACTCCGGGGAAAAACTGTTTTTT; cdr3_aa: CASSGGNSGEKLFF
clone_size: many; j_call: TRBJ2-1; d_call: TRBD2; v_call: TRBV7-8; cdr3_nt: TGTGCCAGCAGCTTCGAGCGGGGGGGATTGAATGAGCAGTTCTTC; cdr3_aa: CASSFERGGLNEQFF
clone_size: few; j_call: TRBJ2-1; d_call: NA; v_call: TRBV6-5; cdr3_nt: TGTGCCAGCAGTTACCTAGGCTCCCAGGGCAATGAGCAGTTCTTC; cdr3_aa: CASSYLGSQGNEQFF
clone_size: NA; j_call: TRBJ2-1; d_call: TRBD1; v_call: TRBV7-9; cdr3_nt: TGTGCCAGCAGTTGGGACAGGGGGTTTTACAATGAGCAGTTCTTC; cdr3_aa: CASSWDRGFYNEQFF
clone_size: few; j_call: TRBJ2-7; d_call: TRBD1; v_call: TRBV5-1; cdr3_nt: TGCGCCAGCAGCTCAGGCTTGGCCGGGACAGGGCCCTACGAGCAGTACTTC; cdr3_aa: CASSSGLAGTGPYEQYF
clone_size: few; j_call: TRBJ2-3; d_call: NA; v_call: TRBV20-1; cdr3_nt: TGCAGTGCGCGGGACAACGACCCACAAATTCCGTATTCCAGTGATACGCAGTATTTT; cdr3_aa: CSARDNDPQIPYSSDTQYF
clone_size: few; j_call: TRBJ2-1; d_call: NA; v_call: TRBV20-1; cdr3_nt: TGCAGTGCTCGAGGGCCCCCCGGCTCCTACAATGAGCAGTTCTTC; cdr3_aa: CSARGPPGSYNEQFF
clone_size: NA; j_call: TRBJ2-7; d_call: NA; v_call: TRBV4-3; cdr3_nt: TGCGCCAGCAGCCAAGGATGGACCTACGAGCAGTACTTC; cdr3_aa: CASSQGWTYEQYF
clone_size: NA; j_call: TRBJ1-3; d_call: TRBD1; v_call: TRBV11-2; cdr3_nt: TGTGCCAGCAGCTTAGATCGGCAGGGGGCATCTGGAAACACCATATATTTT; cdr3_aa: CASSLDRQGASGNTIYF
clone_size: NA; j_call: TRBJ2-7; d_call: NA; v_call: TRBV5-1; cdr3_nt: TGCGCCAGCAGCTTGACCATTGTCAACGAGCAGTACTTC; cdr3_aa: CASSLTIVNEQYF
clone_size: few; j_call: TRBJ2-3; d_call: NA; v_call: TRBV20-1; cdr3_nt: TGCAGTGCTAGGACGACGGGACGGACAGCTTATACAGATACGCAGTATTTT; cdr3_aa: CSARTTGRTAYTDTQYF
clone_size: few; j_call: TRBJ2-3; d_call: TRBD2; v_call: TRBV20-1; cdr3_nt: TGCAGTGCTACGACTAGCGGGGCGGCAGATACGCAGTATTTT; cdr3_aa: CSATTSGAADTQYF
clone_size: few; j_call: TRBJ2-7; d_call: TRBD1; v_call: TRBV6-1; cdr3_nt: TGTGCCAGCAGGGGGGTACAGGGGTCCTTCTACGAGCAGTACTTC; cdr3_aa: CASRGVQGSFYEQYF
clone_size: few; j_call: TRBJ2-2; d_call: TRBD2; v_call: TRBV4-3; cdr3_nt: TGCGCCAGCAGCCAAGACGGGACTAGTATATCCGGGGAGCTGTTTTTT; cdr3_aa: CASSQDGTSISGELFF
clone_size: many; j_call: TRBJ1-1; d_call: TRBD1; v_call: TRBV7-8; cdr3_nt: TGTGCCAGCAGCTTCCAGGGGGCTTGGACTGAAGCTTTCTTT; cdr3_aa: CASSFQGAWTEAFF
clone_size: many; j_call: TRBJ2-1; d_call: NA; v_call: TRBV3-1; cdr3_nt: TGTGCCAGCAGCCAAGATAATGTTAATGAGCAGTTCTTC; cdr3_aa: CASSQDNVNEQFF
clone_size: many; j_call: TRBJ1-5; d_call: NA; v_call: TRBV30; cdr3_nt: TGTGCCTGGAGTGGCAGAAACAATCAGCCCCAGCATTTT; cdr3_aa: CAWSGRNNQPQHF
clone_size: few; j_call: TRBJ2-1; d_call: TRBD1; v_call: TRBV7-7; cdr3_nt: TGTGCTAGCAGCTTAGTGCAGGGGGCTGGGAATGAGCAGTTCTTC; cdr3_aa: CASSLVQGAGNEQFF
clone_size: few; j_call: TRBJ2-1; d_call: NA; v_call: TRBV4-1; cdr3_nt: TGCGCCAGCAGCCATGCCCAGGAGAGCTCCTACAATGAGCAGTTCTTC; cdr3_aa: CASSHAQESSYNEQFF
clone_size: NA; j_call: TRBJ2-1; d_call: TRBD2; v_call: TRBV3-1; cdr3_nt: TGTGCCAGCAGCCAAGCCGGGACTAGAACCCATGAGCAGTTCTTC; cdr3_aa: CASSQAGTRTHEQFF
clone_size: NA; j_call: TRBJ1-5; d_call: NA; v_call: TRBV7-2; cdr3_nt: TGTGCCAGCAGCTTAGGGGCGGGGCCCAATCAGCCCCAGCATTTT; cdr3_aa: CASSLGAGPNQPQHF
clone_size: few; j_call: TRBJ2-2; d_call: TRBD1; v_call: TRBV5-1; cdr3_nt: TGCGCCAGCAGCTCAGACAGGGGCGTGGGGGAGCTGTTTTTT; cdr3_aa: CASSSDRGVGELFF
clone_size: NA; j_call: TRBJ2-3; d_call: NA; v_call: TRBV7-2; cdr3_nt: TGTGCCAGCAGCTTGTGGGGCGGCGGGGGCACAGATACGCAGTATTTT; cdr3_aa: CASSLWGGGGTDTQYF
clone_size: many; j_call: TRBJ2-6; d_call: NA; v_call: TRBV29-1; cdr3_nt: TGCAGCGTCTCAGCTCGCTCTGGGGCCAACGTCCTGACTTTC; cdr3_aa: CSVSARSGANVLTF
clone_size: few; j_call: TRBJ2-3; d_call: TRBD2; v_call: TRBV12-3/TRBV12-4; cdr3_nt: TGTGCCAGCAGGCTCCCGGGACTAGCGGAAACAGATACGCAGTATTTT; cdr3_aa: CASRLPGLAETDTQYF
clone_size: NA; j_call: TRBJ2-1; d_call: NA; v_call: TRBV11-2; cdr3_nt: TGTGCCAGCAGCTTAGTTTTTCTGGACAGAGGGTCCTACAATGAGCAGTTCTTC; cdr3_aa: CASSLVFLDRGSYNEQFF
clone_size: few; j_call: TRBJ2-3; d_call: TRBD2; v_call: TRBV20-1; cdr3_nt: TGCAGTGCTAGTGGGCGGGAGGATAGTAATCTCGATACGCAGTATTTT; cdr3_aa: CSASGREDSNLDTQYF
clone_size: few; j_call: TRBJ2-2; d_call: NA; v_call: TRBV6-1; cdr3_nt: TGTGCCAGCAGCGCGGGACTCCGGAGCACCGGGGAGCTGTTTTTT; cdr3_aa: CASSAGLRSTGELFF
clone_size: few; j_call: TRBJ2-1; d_call: NA; v_call: TRBV11-3; cdr3_nt: TGTGCCAGCAGTCGAGGAGGGTCGGGCTACAATGAGCAGTTCTTC; cdr3_aa: CASSRGGSGYNEQFF
clone_size: many; j_call: TRBJ2-1; d_call: NA; v_call: TRBV5-1; cdr3_nt: TGCGCCAGCAGCTTGGGCAGGGATGGAGGTGAGCAGTTCTTC; cdr3_aa: CASSLGRDGGEQFF
clone_size: many; j_call: TRBJ1-6; d_call: TRBD1; v_call: TRBV27; cdr3_nt: TGTGCCAGCAGTCCACGCGGGACAGGCAGTAATTCACCCCTCCACTTT; cdr3_aa: CASSPRGTGSNSPLHF
clone_size: few; j_call: TRBJ1-5; d_call: TRBD1; v_call: TRBV10-3; cdr3_nt: TGTGCCATCAGGGAAGACAGGGACGTGGGGCCCCAGCATTTT; cdr3_aa: CAIREDRDVGPQHF
clone_size: few; j_call: TRBJ2-3; d_call: TRBD2; v_call: TRBV9; cdr3_nt: TGTGCCAGCAGCGGTTTAACTAGCGGGATAGGAGATACGCAGTATTTT; cdr3_aa: CASSGLTSGIGDTQYF
clone_size: few; j_call: TRBJ2-7; d_call: NA; v_call: TRBV6-2/TRBV6-3; cdr3_nt: TGTGCCGCTAAGGGGGACTCCCAAGTTGAGCAGTACTTC; cdr3_aa: CAAKGDSQVEQYF
clone_size: few; j_call: TRBJ2-1; d_call: NA; v_call: TRBV29-1; cdr3_nt: TGCAGCACCTGGGGGTACCATGAGCAGTTCTTC; cdr3_aa: CSTWGYHEQFF
clone_size: NA; j_call: TRBJ2-1; d_call: NA; v_call: TRBV28; cdr3_nt: TGTGCCAGCAGTTCACCTGGTGGGTTCTCCTACAATGAGCAGTTCTTC; cdr3_aa: CASSSPGGFSYNEQFF
clone_size: NA; j_call: TRBJ2-1; d_call: NA; v_call: TRBV4-1; cdr3_nt: TGCGCCAGCAGCCAAGCCCCAGGCGCTCCCTACAATGAGCAGTTCTTC; cdr3_aa: CASSQAPGAPYNEQFF
clone_size: few; j_call: TRBJ2-3; d_call: TRBD2; v_call: TRBV12-3/TRBV12-4; cdr3_nt: TGTGCCAGCAGTTTAGGGCTAGCGGGAGCCGCAGATACGCAGTATTTT; cdr3_aa: CASSLGLAGAADTQYF
clone_size: NA; j_call: TRBJ2-1; d_call: TRBD2; v_call: TRBV6-1; cdr3_nt: TGTGCCAGCACCCCCACTAGCGGGGGGTACAATGAGCAGTTCTTC; cdr3_aa: CASTPTSGGYNEQFF
clone_size: many; j_call: TRBJ2-1; d_call: TRBD2; v_call: TRBV7-2; cdr3_nt: TGTGCCAGCAGCTTATTCAACCCGGGGGGGCTCGATGAGCAGTTCTTC; cdr3_aa: CASSLFNPGGLDEQFF
clone_size: many; j_call: TRBJ2-1; d_call: TRBD2; v_call: TRBV11-2; cdr3_nt: TGTGCCAGCAGATTACCGGGACTAGCGGGAAGGAACAATGAGCAGTTCTTC; cdr3_aa: CASRLPGLAGRNNEQFF
clone_size: few; j_call: TRBJ1-2; d_call: NA; v_call: TRBV7-2; cdr3_nt: TGTGCCAGCGGCGCCTTGACAGATTATGGCTACACCTTC; cdr3_aa: CASGALTDYGYTF
clone_size: NA; j_call: TRBJ2-1; d_call: TRBD2; v_call: TRBV15; cdr3_nt: TGTGCCACCAGCACATGGGAGGGGAACAATGAGCAGTTCTTC; cdr3_aa: CATSTWEGNNEQFF
clone_size: NA; j_call: TRBJ2-3; d_call: NA; v_call: TRBV7-9; cdr3_nt: TGTGCCAGCAGCAACGTCGGAGGGCAGGACACAGATACGCAGTATTTT; cdr3_aa: CASSNVGGQDTDTQYF
clone_size: few; j_call: TRBJ2-3; d_call: TRBD2; v_call: TRBV7-9; cdr3_nt: TGTGCCAGCAACAAACCGGGACTAGGTGTCGCAGATACGCAGTATTTT; cdr3_aa: CASNKPGLGVADTQYF